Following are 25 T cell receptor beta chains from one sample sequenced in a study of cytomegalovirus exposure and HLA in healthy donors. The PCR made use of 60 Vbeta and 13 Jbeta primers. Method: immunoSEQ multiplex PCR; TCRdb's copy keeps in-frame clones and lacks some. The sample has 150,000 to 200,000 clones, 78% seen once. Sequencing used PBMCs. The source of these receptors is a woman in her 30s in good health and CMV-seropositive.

The CDR3 protein is CASSLSEDFTDTQYF. The CDR3 coding sequence is TGTGCCAGCAGCCTGTCTGAGGATTTCACAGATACGCAGTATTTT. This sequence joins TRBV7-9 and TRBJ2-3; D gene uncertain. Germline V CDR1 and CDR2: SEHNR, FQNEAQ (reference sequence). Trimming left V 5 bases short and J 2 bases short, with 14 bases between. The CDR3 has 15 residues.

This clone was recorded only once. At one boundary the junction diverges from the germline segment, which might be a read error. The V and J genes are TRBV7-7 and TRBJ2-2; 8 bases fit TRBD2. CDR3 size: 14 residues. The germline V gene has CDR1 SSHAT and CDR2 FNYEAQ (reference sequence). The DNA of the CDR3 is TGTGCTAGCAGCTTCAAGCGGGGGATCGGGGAGCTGTTTTTT. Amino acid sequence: CASSFKRGIGELFF.

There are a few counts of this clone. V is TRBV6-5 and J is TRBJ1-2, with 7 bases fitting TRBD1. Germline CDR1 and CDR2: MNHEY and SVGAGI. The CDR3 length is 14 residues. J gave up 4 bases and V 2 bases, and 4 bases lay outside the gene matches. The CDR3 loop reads CASSYLSGGYGYTF. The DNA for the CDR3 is TGTGCCAGCAGTTACCTTTCAGGGGGCTATGGCTACACCTTC.

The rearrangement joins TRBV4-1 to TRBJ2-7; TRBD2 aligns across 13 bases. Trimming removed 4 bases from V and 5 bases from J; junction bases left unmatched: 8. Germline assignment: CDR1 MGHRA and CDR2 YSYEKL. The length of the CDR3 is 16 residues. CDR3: CASSLRTSGSFDEQYF. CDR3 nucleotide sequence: TGCGCCAGCAGCCTTCGGACTAGCGGGAGCTTCGACGAGCAGTACTTC.

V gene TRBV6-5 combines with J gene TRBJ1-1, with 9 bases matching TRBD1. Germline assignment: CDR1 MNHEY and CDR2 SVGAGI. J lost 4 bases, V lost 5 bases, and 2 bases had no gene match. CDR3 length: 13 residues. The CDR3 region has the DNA TGTGCCAGCAGTCCGGGACAGGGCACTGAAGCTTTCTTT. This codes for CASSPGQGTEAFF.

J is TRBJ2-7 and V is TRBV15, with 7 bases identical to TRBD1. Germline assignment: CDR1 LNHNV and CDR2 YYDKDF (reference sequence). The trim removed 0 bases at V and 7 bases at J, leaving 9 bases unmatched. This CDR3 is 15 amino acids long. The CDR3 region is CATSRDKGPGQEQYF. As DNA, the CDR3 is TGTGCCACCAGCAGAGATAAAGGACCGGGACAGGAGCAGTACTTC.

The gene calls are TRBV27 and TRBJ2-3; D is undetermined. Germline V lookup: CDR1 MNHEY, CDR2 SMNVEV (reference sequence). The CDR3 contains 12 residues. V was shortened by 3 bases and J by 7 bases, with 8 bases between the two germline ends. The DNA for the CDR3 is TGTGCCAGCAGTTTCTGGCCTTATACGCAGTATTTT. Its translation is CASSFWPYTQYF.

The CDR3 bases are TGCAGTGCTGAACGAACAGCCGAGCAGTACTTC. It translates to CSAERTAEQYF. The rearrangement links TRBV20-1 to TRBJ2-7; D remains unclear. CDR1 and CDR2 from the germline V gene are DFQATT and SNEGSKA (reference sequence). The CDR3 has 11 residues. Deletions cut 5 bases from V and 6 bases from J, with 11 bases between.

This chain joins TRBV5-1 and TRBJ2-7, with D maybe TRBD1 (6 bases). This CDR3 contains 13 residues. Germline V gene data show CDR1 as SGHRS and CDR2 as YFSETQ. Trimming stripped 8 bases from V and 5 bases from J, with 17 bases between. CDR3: CASGYTTGHEQYF. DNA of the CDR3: TGCGCCAGTGGTTACACCACAGGGCACGAGCAGTACTTC. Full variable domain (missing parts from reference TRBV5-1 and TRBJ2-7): KAGVTQTPRYLIKTRGQQVTLSCSPISGHRSVSWYQQTPGQGLQFLFEYFSETQRNKGNFPGRFSGRQFSNSRSEMNVSTLELGDSALYLCASGYTTGHEQYFGPGTRLTVT.

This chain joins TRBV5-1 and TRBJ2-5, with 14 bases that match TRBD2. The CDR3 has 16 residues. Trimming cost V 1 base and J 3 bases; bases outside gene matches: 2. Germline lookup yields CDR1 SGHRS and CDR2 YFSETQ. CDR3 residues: CASSLSGLAGEETQYF. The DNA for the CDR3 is TGCGCCAGCAGCTTGTCGGGACTAGCGGGAGAAGAGACCCAGTACTTC.

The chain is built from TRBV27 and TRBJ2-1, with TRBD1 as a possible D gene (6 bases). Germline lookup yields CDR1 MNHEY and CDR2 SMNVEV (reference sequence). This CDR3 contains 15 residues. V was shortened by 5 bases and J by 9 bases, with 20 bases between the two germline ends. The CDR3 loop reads CASSSGRGLMGEQFF. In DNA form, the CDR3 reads TGTGCCAGCAGTAGCGGCAGGGGCCTCATGGGTGAGCAGTTCTTC.

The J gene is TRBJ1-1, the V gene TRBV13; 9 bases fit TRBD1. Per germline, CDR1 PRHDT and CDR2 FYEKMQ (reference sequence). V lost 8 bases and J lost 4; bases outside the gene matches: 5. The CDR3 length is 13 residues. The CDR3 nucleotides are TGTGCCAGCCGGACAGGGGAGATCACTGAAGCTTTCTTT. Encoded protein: CASRTGEITEAFF.

CDR3: CATQGMDETQYF. The CDR3 DNA sequence: TGTGCCACACAGGGGATGGATGAGACCCAGTACTTC. The V call is TRBV27, the J call TRBJ2-5; 7 bases line up with TRBD1. This CDR3 region has 12 residues. Germline CDR1 is MNHEY and CDR2 is SMNVEV (reference sequence). V gave up 10 bases and J gave up 5 bases; unmatched junction bases: 7.

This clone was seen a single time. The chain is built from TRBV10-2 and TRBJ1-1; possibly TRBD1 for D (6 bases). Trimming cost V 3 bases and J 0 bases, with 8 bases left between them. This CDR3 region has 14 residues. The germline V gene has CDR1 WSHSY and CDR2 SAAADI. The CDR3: CASSDGDMNTEAFF. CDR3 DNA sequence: TGCGCCAGCAGTGATGGGGACATGAACACTGAAGCTTTCTTT.

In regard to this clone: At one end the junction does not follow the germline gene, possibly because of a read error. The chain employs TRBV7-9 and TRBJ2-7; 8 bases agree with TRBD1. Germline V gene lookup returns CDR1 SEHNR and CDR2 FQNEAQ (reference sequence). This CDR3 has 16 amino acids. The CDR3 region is CSSSAWTGYIGNEQYF. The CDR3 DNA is TGTTCCAGCAGCGCTTGGACAGGGTACATCGGGAACGAGCAGTACTTC.

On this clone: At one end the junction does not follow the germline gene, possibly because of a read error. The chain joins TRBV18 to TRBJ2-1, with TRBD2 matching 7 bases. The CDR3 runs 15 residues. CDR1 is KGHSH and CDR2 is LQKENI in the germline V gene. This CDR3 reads CASSPPGEAGRSEVF. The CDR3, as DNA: TGTGCCAGCTCACCACCGGGGGAAGCGGGGCGGAGTGAGGTCTTC.

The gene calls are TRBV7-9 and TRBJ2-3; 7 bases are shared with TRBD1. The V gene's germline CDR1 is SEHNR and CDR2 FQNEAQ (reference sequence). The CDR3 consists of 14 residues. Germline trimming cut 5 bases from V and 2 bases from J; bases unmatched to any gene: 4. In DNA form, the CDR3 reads TGTGCCAGCAGCAAGACAGGGACCACAGATACGCAGTATTTT. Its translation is CASSKTGTTDTQYF.

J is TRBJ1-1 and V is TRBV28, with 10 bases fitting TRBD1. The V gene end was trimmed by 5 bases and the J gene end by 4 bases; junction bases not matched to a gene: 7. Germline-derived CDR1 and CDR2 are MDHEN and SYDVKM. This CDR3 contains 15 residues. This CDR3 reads CASSRWTGGGTEAFF. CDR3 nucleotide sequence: TGTGCCAGCAGTAGGTGGACAGGGGGAGGCACTGAAGCTTTCTTT. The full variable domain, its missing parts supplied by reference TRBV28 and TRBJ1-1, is DVKVTQSSRYLVKRTGEKVFLECVQDMDHENMFWYRQDPGLGLRLIYFSYDVKMKEKGDIPEGYSVSREKKERFSLILESASTNQTSMYLCASSRWTGGGTEAFFGQGTRLTVV.

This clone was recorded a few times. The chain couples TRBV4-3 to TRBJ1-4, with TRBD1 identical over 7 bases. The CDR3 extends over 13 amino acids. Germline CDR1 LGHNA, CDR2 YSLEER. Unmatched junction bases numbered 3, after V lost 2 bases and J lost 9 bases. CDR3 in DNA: TGCGCCAGCAGCCAAACAGGGGCCCAAAAACTGTTTTTT. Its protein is CASSQTGAQKLFF.

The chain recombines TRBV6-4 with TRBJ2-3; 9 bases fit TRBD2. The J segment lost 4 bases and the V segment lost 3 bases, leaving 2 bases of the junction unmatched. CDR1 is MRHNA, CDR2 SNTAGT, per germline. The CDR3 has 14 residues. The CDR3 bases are TGTGCCAGCAGTGAGGGACTAGCAGCAGATACGCAGTATTTT. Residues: CASSEGLAADTQYF.

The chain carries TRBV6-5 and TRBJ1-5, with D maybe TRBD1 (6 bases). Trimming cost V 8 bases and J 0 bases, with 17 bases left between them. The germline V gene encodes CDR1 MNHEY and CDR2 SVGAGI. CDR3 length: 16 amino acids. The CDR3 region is CASGSSGVYSNQPQHF. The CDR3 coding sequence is TGTGCCAGCGGTTCGTCAGGGGTTTATAGCAATCAGCCCCAGCATTTT.

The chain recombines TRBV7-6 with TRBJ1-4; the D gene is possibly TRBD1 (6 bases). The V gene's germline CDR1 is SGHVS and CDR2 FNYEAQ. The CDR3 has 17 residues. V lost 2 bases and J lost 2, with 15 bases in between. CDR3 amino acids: CASSLIRDTPTNEKLFF. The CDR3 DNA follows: TGTGCCAGCAGCTTAATCCGGGACACTCCGACTAATGAAAAACTGTTTTTT.

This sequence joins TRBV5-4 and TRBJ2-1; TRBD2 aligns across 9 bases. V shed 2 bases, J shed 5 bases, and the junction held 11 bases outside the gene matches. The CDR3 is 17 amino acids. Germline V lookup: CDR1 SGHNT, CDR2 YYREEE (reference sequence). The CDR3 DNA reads TGTGCCAGCAGCTTCCCCCGGCGGACTAGCGTGGACAATGAGCAGTTCTTC. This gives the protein CASSFPRRTSVDNEQFF.

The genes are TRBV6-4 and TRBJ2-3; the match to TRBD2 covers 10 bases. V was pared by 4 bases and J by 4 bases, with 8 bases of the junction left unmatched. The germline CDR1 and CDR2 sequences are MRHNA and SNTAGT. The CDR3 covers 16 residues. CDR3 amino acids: CASSAGLAVPADTQYF. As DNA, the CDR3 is TGTGCCAGCAGTGCCGGACTAGCGGTACCCGCAGATACGCAGTATTTT.

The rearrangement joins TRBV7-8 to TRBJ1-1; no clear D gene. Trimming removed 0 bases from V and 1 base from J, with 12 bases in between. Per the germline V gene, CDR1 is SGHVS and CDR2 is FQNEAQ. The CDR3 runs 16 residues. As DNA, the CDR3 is TGTGCCAGCAGCTTAGCGGTAACCCAGGCGAACACTGAAGCTTTCTTT. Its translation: CASSLAVTQANTEAFF.